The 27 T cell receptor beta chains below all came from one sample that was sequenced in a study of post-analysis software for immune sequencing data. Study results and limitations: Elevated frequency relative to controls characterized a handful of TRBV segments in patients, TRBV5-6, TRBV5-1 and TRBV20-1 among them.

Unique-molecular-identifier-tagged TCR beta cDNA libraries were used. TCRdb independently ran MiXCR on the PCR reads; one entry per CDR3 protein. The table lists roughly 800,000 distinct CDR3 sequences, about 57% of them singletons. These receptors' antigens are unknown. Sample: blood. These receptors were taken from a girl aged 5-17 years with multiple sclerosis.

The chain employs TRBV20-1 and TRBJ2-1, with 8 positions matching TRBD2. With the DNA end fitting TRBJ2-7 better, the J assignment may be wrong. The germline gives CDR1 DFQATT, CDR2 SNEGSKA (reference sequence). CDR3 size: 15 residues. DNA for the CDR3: TGCAGTGCTAGTCCGGGGACTAGGGTGTTCGGTGAGCAGTACTTC. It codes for CSASPGTRVFGEQYF.

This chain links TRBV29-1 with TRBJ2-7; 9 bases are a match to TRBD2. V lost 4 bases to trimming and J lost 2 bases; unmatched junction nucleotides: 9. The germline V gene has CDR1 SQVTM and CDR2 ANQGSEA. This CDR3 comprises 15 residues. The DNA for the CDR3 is TGCAGCGTTGGGGGTCTAGCGGGACCGACCTACGAGCAGTACTTC. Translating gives CSVGGLAGPTYEQYF.

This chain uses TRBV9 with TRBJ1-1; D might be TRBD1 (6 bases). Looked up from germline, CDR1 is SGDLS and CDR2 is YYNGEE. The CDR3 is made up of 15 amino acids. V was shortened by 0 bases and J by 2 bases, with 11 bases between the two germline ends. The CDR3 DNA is TGTGCCAGCAGCGTAGAACCGGGGACAAACACTGAAGCTTTCTTT. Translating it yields CASSVEPGTNTEAFF.

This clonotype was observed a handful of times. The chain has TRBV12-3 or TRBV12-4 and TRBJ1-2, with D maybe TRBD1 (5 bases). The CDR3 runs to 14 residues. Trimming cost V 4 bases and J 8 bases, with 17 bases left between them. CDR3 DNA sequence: TGTGCCAGCAGTTGGGGGGGTGGTAGGAAGGGCTACACCTTC. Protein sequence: CASSWGGGRKGYTF.

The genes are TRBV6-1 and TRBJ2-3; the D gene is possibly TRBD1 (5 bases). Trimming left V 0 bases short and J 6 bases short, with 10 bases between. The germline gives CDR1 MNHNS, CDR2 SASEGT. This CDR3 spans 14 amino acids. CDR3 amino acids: CASSEASGSDTQYF. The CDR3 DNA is TGTGCCAGCAGTGAAGCCTCAGGGTCCGATACGCAGTATTTT.

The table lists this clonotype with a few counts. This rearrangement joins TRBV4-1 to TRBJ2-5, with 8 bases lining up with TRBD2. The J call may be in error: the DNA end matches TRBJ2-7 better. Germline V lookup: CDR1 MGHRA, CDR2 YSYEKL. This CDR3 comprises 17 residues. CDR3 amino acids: CASSPREELAEKTEQYF. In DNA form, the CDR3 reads TGCGCCAGCAGCCCTCGGGAAGAACTAGCGGAAAAAACCGAGCAGTACTTC.

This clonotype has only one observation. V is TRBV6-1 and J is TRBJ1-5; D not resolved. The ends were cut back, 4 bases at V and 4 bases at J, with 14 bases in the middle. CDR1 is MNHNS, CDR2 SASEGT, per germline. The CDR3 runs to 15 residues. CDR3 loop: CASSGADVGNQPQHF. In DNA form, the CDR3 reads TGTGCCAGCAGTGGGGCAGATGTCGGGAATCAGCCCCAGCATTTT.

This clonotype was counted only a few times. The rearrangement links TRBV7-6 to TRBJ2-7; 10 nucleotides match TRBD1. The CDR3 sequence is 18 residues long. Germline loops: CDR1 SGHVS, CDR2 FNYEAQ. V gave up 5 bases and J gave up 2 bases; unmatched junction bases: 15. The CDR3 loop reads CASSPKTISGTGAYEQYF. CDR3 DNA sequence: TGTGCCAGCAGCCCAAAGACGATTTCCGGGACAGGGGCCTACGAGCAGTACTTC. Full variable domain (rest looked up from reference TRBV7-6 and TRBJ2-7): GAGVSQSPRYKVTKRGQDVALRCDPISGHVSLYWYRQALGQGPEFLTYFNYEAQQDKSGLPNDRFSAERPEGSISTLTIQRTEQRDSAMYRCASSPKTISGTGAYEQYFGPGTRLTVT.

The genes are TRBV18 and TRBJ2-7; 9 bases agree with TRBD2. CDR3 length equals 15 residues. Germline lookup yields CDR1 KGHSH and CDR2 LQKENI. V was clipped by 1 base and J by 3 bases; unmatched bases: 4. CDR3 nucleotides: TGTGCCAGCTCACCACTAATAGCGGGGGTCTACGAGCAGTACTTC. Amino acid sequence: CASSPLIAGVYEQYF.

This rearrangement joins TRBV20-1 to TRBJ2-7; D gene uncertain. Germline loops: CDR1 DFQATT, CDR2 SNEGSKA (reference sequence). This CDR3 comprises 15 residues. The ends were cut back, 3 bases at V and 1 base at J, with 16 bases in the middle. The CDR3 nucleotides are TGCAGTGCTAGTCCCTATGTTTTGCAGTCCTACGAGCAGTACTTC. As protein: CSASPYVLQSYEQYF.

CDR3 sequence: CASSLVTGEVDEQYF. Written as DNA, the CDR3 is TGTGCCAGCAGCTTAGTGACGGGGGAGGTCGACGAGCAGTACTTC. This chain connects TRBV7-2 to TRBJ2-7; perhaps TRBD2 as D (6 bases). Trimming left V 1 base short and J 5 bases short, with 15 bases between. CDR1 is SGHTA and CDR2 is FQGNSA in the germline V gene. The CDR3 totals 15 residues. The variable domain in full, completed from reference TRBV7-2 and TRBJ2-7, reads GAGVSQSPSNKVTEKGKDVELRCDPISGHTALYWYRQSLGQGLEFLIYFQGNSAPDKSGLPSDRFSAERTGGSVSTLTIQRTQQEDSAVYLCASSLVTGEVDEQYFGPGTRLTVT.

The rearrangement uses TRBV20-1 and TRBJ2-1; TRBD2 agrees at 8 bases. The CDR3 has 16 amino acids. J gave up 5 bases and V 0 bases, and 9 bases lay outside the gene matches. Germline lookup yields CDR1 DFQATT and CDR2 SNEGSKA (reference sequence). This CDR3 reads CSAREASRGAHNEQFF. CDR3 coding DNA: TGCAGTGCTAGAGAGGCTTCGCGGGGGGCCCACAATGAGCAGTTCTTC.

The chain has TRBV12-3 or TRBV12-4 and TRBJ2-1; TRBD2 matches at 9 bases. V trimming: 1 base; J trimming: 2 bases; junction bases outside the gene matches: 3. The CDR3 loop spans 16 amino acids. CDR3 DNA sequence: TGTGCCAGCAGTTTAGGTAGCGGGAGAACCTACAATGAGCAGTTCTTC. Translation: CASSLGSGRTYNEQFF.

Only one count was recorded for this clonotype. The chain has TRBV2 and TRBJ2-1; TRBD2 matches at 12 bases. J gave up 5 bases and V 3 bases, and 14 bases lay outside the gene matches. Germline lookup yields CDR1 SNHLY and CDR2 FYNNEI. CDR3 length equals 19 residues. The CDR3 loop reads CASSDLRLAGDVLNNEQFF. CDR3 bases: TGTGCCAGCAGTGATCTTAGACTAGCGGGAGACGTTCTCAACAATGAGCAGTTCTTC.

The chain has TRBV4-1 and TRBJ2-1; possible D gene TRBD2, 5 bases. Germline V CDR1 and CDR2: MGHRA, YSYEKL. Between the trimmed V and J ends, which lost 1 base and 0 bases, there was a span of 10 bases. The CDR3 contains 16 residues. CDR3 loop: CASSQATGSSYNEQFF. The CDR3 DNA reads TGCGCCAGCAGCCAAGCAACGGGGAGCTCCTACAATGAGCAGTTCTTC.

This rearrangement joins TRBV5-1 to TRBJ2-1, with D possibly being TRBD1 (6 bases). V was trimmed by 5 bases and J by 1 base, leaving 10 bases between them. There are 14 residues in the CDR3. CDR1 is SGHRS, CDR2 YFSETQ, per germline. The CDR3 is CASRWGQSYNEQFF. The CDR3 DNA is TGCGCCAGCAGATGGGGACAATCCTACAATGAGCAGTTCTTC. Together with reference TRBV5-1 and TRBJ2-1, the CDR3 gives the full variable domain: KAGVTQTPRYLIKTRGQQVTLSCSPISGHRSVSWYQQTPGQGLQFLFEYFSETQRNKGNFPGRFSGRQFSNSRSEMNVSTLELGDSALYLCASRWGQSYNEQFFGPGTRLTVL.

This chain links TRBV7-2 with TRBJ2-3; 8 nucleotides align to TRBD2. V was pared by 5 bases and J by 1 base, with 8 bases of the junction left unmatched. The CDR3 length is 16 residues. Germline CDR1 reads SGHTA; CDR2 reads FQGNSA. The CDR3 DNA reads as TGTGCCAGCAGCCAACCTCGACTAGCGCGCACAGATACGCAGTATTTT. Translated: CASSQPRLARTDTQYF. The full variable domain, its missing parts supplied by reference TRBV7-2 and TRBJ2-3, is GAGVSQSPSNKVTEKGKDVELRCDPISGHTALYWYRQSLGQGLEFLIYFQGNSAPDKSGLPSDRFSAERTGGSVSTLTIQRTQQEDSAVYLCASSQPRLARTDTQYFGPGTRLTVL.

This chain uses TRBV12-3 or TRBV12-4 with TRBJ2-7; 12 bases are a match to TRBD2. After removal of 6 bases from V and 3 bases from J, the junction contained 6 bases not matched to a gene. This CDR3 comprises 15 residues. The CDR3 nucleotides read TGTGCCAGCAGCTGGACTAGCGGGACCCGCTACGAGCAGTACTTC. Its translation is CASSWTSGTRYEQYF.

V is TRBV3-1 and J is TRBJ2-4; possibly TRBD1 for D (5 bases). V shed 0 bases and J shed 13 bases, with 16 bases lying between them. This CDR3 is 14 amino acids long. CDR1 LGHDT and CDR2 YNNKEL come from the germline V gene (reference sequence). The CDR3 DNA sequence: TGTGCCAGCAGCCAAGATCTCCCAGGGATGGAGCAGTACTTC. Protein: CASSQDLPGMEQYF.

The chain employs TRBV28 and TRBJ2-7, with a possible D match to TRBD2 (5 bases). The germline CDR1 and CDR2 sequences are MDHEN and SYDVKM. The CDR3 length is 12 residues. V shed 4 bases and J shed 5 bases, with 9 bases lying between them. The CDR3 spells CASSSEVDEQYF. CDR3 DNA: TGTGCCAGCAGTTCGGAGGTCGACGAGCAGTACTTC.

CDR3 region: CSVPTRGGIMNEQYF. CDR3 in DNA: TGCAGTGTTCCTACTCGGGGCGGCATAATGAACGAGCAGTACTTC. This chain uses TRBV20-1 with TRBJ2-5; D possibly uses TRBD1 or TRBD2 (5 bases each). The J call may be incorrect, as the DNA end agrees better with TRBJ2-7. The CDR3 loop spans 15 amino acids. In germline, CDR1 is DFQATT, CDR2 SNEGSKA (reference sequence).

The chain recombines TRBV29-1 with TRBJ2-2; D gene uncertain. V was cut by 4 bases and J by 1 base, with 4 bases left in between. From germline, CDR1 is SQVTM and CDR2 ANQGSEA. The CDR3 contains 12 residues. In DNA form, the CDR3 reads TGCAGCGTTGTTGAGAACACCGGGGAGCTGTTTTTT. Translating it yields CSVVENTGELFF.

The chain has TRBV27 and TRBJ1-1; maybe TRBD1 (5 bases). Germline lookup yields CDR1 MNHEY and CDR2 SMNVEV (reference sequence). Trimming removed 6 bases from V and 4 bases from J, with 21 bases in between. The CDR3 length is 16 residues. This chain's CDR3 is CASRFITQGRITEAFF. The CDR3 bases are TGTGCCAGCAGATTTATCACGCAGGGTCGAATCACTGAAGCTTTCTTT.

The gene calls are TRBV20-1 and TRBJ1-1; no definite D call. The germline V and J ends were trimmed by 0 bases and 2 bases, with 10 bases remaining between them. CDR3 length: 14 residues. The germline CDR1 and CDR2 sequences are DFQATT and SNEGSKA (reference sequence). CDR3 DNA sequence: TGCAGTGCTAGAGATGTAAAGGGAAACACTGAAGCTTTCTTT. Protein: CSARDVKGNTEAFF.

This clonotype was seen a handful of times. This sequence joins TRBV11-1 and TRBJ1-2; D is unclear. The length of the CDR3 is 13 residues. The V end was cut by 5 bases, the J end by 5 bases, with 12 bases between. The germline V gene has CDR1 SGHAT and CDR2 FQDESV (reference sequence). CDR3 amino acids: CASSPQGEYGYTF. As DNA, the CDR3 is TGTGCCAGCAGCCCCCAAGGAGAGTATGGCTACACCTTC. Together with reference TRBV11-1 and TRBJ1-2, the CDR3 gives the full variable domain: EAEVAQSPRYKITEKSQAVAFWCDPISGHATLYWYRQILGQGPELLVQFQDESVVDDSQLPKDRFSAERLKGVDSTLKIQPAELGDSAMYLCASSPQGEYGYTFGSGTRLTVV.

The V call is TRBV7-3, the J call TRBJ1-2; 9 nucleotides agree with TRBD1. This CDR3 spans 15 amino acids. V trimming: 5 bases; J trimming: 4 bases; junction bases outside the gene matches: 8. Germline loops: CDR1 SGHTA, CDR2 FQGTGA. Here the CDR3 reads CASSLGGGQGYGYTF. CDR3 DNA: TGTGCCAGCAGCCTGGGCGGGGGACAGGGCTATGGCTACACCTTC.

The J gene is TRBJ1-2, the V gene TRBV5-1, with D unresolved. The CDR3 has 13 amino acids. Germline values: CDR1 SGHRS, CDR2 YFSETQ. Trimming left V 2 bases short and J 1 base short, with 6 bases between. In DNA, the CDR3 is TGCGCCAGCAGCTTTGAGAGTAACTATGGCTACACCTTC. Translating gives CASSFESNYGYTF. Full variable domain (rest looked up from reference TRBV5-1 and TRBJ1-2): KAGVTQTPRYLIKTRGQQVTLSCSPISGHRSVSWYQQTPGQGLQFLFEYFSETQRNKGNFPGRFSGRQFSNSRSEMNVSTLELGDSALYLCASSFESNYGYTFGSGTRLTVV.